The source of this TCR beta chain is a study of T cell responses to AZD1222 COVID-19 vaccine. This clone showed up just a few times. Its antigen remains unknown. Germline CDR1 and CDR2: SEHNR and FQNEAQ (reference sequence). V was clipped by 5 bases and J by 8 bases, with 21 bases between them. The CDR3 has 15 residues. Some clones are missing from TCRdb's copy, which holds only in-frame ones; the method was immunoSEQ multiplex PCR. The table shows over 150,000 clones, with roughly 91% occurring only once. Overall study findings and caveats: Spike-specific TCR breadth and depth rose after two AZD1222 doses. White British ancestry dominated among donors, who included more females, and clonal diversity was possibly underestimated. In all cases, repertoires were sampled only after the peak T cell response.

The rearrangement uses TRBV7-9 and TRBJ1-2; weak D call: TRBD1 (5 bases). This clonotype was obtained from an adult who received the MenACWY meningococcal vaccine as a control. The sequenced sample was peripheral blood, obtained 28 days after the second dose of the MenACWY control vaccine. The CDR3 loop is CASSASNGQIAGYTF. CDR3 bases: TGTGCCAGCAGCGCCTCCAACGGACAAATCGCGGGCTACACCTTC.